This is a list of T cell receptor beta chains from one sample in a study of T cells in Graves' hyperthyroidism and ophthalmopathy. TCRdb re-called the multiplex PCR reads with MiXCR, one entry per CDR3 protein. The sample has around 350,000 distinct CDR3 sequences, 13% seen once. The sample comprised blood. These receptor sequences come from a woman between 18 and 29 years old with Graves' hyperthyroidism. Each CDR3 is given with its conserved first and last residue. The D gene is left open where the match is weak. Where a row states a size, it is once, few, many or the class of an expanded clone; other rows omit it.

j_call d_call cdr3_length v_call clone_size cdr3_aa cdr3_nt
TRBJ1-2 TRBD1 18 TRBV7-6 NA CASSLVSGTDIRNYGYTF TGTGCCAGCAGCTTAGTGTCAGGGACAGACATCCGAAACTATGGCTACACCTTC
TRBJ2-7 TRBD2 16 TRBV20-1 many CSAPTSGGSHAYEQYF TGCAGTGCACCTACTAGCGGGGGGTCCCATGCCTACGAGCAGTACTTC
TRBJ1-2 NA 12 TRBV7-8 many CASSLGVHGYTF TGTGCCAGCAGCTTGGGGGTTCATGGCTACACCTTC
TRBJ2-2 NA 15 TRBV5-4 NA CASSRSRSSPGELFF TGTGCCAGCAGTCGTTCTAGGTCTAGTCCCGGGGAGCTGTTTTTT
TRBJ1-5 NA 15 TRBV4-1 NA CASSQNTGSNQPQHF TGCGCCAGCAGCCAAAATACGGGAAGCAATCAGCCCCAGCATTTT
TRBJ1-5 NA 13 TRBV30 many CAWSSGHREPQHF TGTGCCTGGAGTAGTGGCCATCGGGAGCCCCAGCATTTT
TRBJ2-1 NA 17 TRBV19 few CASSIGSGAALNNEQFF TGTGCCAGTAGTATTGGATCTGGGGCAGCACTTAACAATGAGCAGTTCTTC
TRBJ2-3 NA 15 TRBV7-9 many CASSFVGGRTDTQYF TGTGCCAGCAGCTTTGTCGGGGGGCGCACAGATACGCAGTATTTT
TRBJ1-5 TRBD1 17 TRBV6-2/TRBV6-3 NA CASMGRAGDRSNQPQHF TGTGCCAGCATGGGGAGGGCCGGGGACAGATCGAATCAGCCCCAGCATTTT
TRBJ1-1 NA 16 TRBV28 many CASSFLAGTLNTEAFF TGTGCCAGCAGCTTCCTAGCCGGGACATTGAACACTGAAGCTTTCTTT
TRBJ1-4 NA 17 TRBV4-1 few CASTPGAPRKRSEKLFF TGCGCCAGCACCCCCGGGGCTCCGAGGAAGCGAAGTGAAAAACTGTTTTTT
TRBJ1-5 NA 15 TRBV12-3/TRBV12-4 many CASSSDREALRPQHF TGTGCCAGCAGCTCGGACCGGGAAGCCCTCCGGCCCCAGCATTTT